Listed below are T cell receptor beta chains from one sample, sequenced in a study of blood T cell repertoires in COVID-19. Using immunoSEQ multiplex PCR, the repertoire was profiled, and TCRdb retains in-frame clones only, with some absent. The sample holds just under 150,000 clones, approximately 86% seen once. Sample: peripheral blood. The receptors originated from a woman between 50 and 59 years old with acute or convalescent COVID-19. The CDR3 runs from the conserved cysteine through the conserved F or W. The D gene is left open where the match is weak. The size entry is marked missing in some rows and otherwise reads once, few, many or a size class.

CDR3 protein: CASSYAVVFTEAFF
CDR3 DNA: TGTGCCAGCAGTTACGCGGTAGTTTTCACTGAAGCTTTCTTT
J gene: TRBJ1-1
V gene: TRBV6-2/TRBV6-3
D gene: -
clone size: -

CDR3 protein: CSVSAQGFDGYTF
CDR3 DNA: TGCAGCGTCTCCGCACAGGGGTTTGACGGCTACACCTTC
J gene: TRBJ1-2
V gene: TRBV29-1
D gene: TRBD1
clone size: few

CDR3 protein: CASLSPGANVLTF
CDR3 DNA: TGTGCCAGCCTTTCTCCTGGGGCCAACGTCCTGACTTTC
J gene: TRBJ2-6
V gene: TRBV6-4
D gene: -
clone size: -

CDR3 protein: CASSVPASGGYNEQFF
CDR3 DNA: TGTGCCAGCAGCGTCCCGGCTAGCGGGGGTTACAATGAGCAGTTCTTC
J gene: TRBJ2-1
V gene: TRBV9
D gene: TRBD2
clone size: -

CDR3 protein: CASATCVARTVLETQYF
CDR3 DNA: TGTGCCAGCGCCACATGTGTGGCAAGGACAGTTTTGGAGACCCAGTACTTC
J gene: TRBJ2-5
V gene: TRBV5-7
D gene: -
clone size: -

CDR3 protein: CATSRDPDRAPDEQYF
CDR3 DNA: TGTGCCACCAGCAGAGATCCTGACAGGGCACCAGACGAGCAGTACTTC
J gene: TRBJ2-7
V gene: TRBV15
D gene: TRBD1
clone size: -

CDR3 protein: CAWSGVTGNYEQYF
CDR3 DNA: TGTGCCTGGAGTGGGGTGACAGGAAACTACGAGCAGTACTTC
J gene: TRBJ2-7
V gene: TRBV30
D gene: -
clone size: few

CDR3 protein: CASSPWTDSGNTIYF
CDR3 DNA: TGTGCCAGCAGCCCCTGGACAGACTCTGGAAACACCATATATTTT
J gene: TRBJ1-3
V gene: TRBV11-2
D gene: -
clone size: -

CDR3 protein: CASSLRGLNTEAFF
CDR3 DNA: TGTGCCAGCAGTCTAAGGGGTTTGAACACTGAAGCTTTCTTT
J gene: TRBJ1-1
V gene: TRBV28
D gene: -
clone size: -

CDR3 protein: CSVVEGGGDYGYTF
CDR3 DNA: TGCAGCGTTGTCGAGGGCGGAGGGGACTATGGCTACACCTTC
J gene: TRBJ1-2
V gene: TRBV29-1
D gene: -
clone size: -

CDR3 protein: CAWTSRLRVRHGYTF
CDR3 DNA: TGTGCCTGGACATCCCGCCTGCGGGTACGACATGGCTACACCTTC
J gene: TRBJ1-2
V gene: TRBV30
D gene: -
clone size: -

CDR3 protein: CASSYASSSSGYGYTF
CDR3 DNA: TGTGCCAGCAGTTACGCCTCGTCGAGCTCTGGCTATGGCTACACCTTC
J gene: TRBJ1-2
V gene: TRBV6-6
D gene: -
clone size: -

CDR3 protein: CASSLVGTGEQYF
CDR3 DNA: TGCGCCAGCAGCTTGGTTGGGACAGGTGAGCAGTACTTC
J gene: TRBJ2-7
V gene: TRBV5-1
D gene: TRBD1
clone size: -

CDR3 protein: CSASTDTLWPQHF
CDR3 DNA: TGCAGTGCTAGTACGGACACCCTATGGCCCCAGCATTTT
J gene: TRBJ1-5
V gene: TRBV20-1
D gene: -
clone size: few

CDR3 protein: CASRRGSETQYF
CDR3 DNA: TGTGCCAGCAGACGAGGTTCCGAGACCCAGTACTTC
J gene: TRBJ2-5
V gene: TRBV12-3/TRBV12-4
D gene: -
clone size: -

CDR3 protein: CASSAGGPMGEQYF
CDR3 DNA: TGTGCCAGCAGCGCCGGGGGGCCCATGGGCGAGCAGTACTTC
J gene: TRBJ2-7
V gene: TRBV7-9
D gene: -
clone size: -

CDR3 protein: CASSPRAGARPQHF
CDR3 DNA: TGTGCCAGCAGCCCCAGGGCAGGGGCAAGGCCCCAGCATTTT
J gene: TRBJ1-5
V gene: TRBV28
D gene: -
clone size: -

CDR3 protein: CATSDFPQREGQVYNEQFF
CDR3 DNA: TGTGCCACCAGTGATTTTCCCCAGCGGGAGGGCCAGGTGTACAATGAGCAGTTCTTC
J gene: TRBJ2-1
V gene: TRBV24-1
D gene: TRBD2
clone size: -

CDR3 protein: CATSDPLAGGPQDTQYF
CDR3 DNA: TGTGCCACCAGTGACCCCCTAGCGGGAGGGCCCCAAGATACGCAGTATTTT
J gene: TRBJ2-3
V gene: TRBV24-1
D gene: TRBD2
clone size: -

CDR3 protein: CASRNPGRTNTGELFF
CDR3 DNA: TGCGCCAGCAGAAATCCCGGGAGGACCAACACCGGGGAGCTGTTTTTT
J gene: TRBJ2-2
V gene: TRBV4-1
D gene: TRBD2
clone size: -

CDR3 protein: CASSDRDRGSYEQYF
CDR3 DNA: TGTGCCAGCAGCGACCGGGACAGGGGCTCCTACGAGCAGTACTTC
J gene: TRBJ2-7
V gene: TRBV7-9
D gene: TRBD1
clone size: once

CDR3 protein: CASSIGQGWSNEKLFF
CDR3 DNA: TGTGCCAGCAGCATAGGACAGGGGTGGTCTAATGAAAAACTGTTTTTT
J gene: TRBJ1-4
V gene: TRBV5-5
D gene: TRBD1
clone size: -

CDR3 protein: CASSERLAGGYQETQYF
CDR3 DNA: TGTGCCAGCAGTGAGCGTTTGGCAGGAGGATACCAAGAGACCCAGTACTTC
J gene: TRBJ2-5
V gene: TRBV6-1
D gene: -
clone size: once

CDR3 protein: CASRGRWTEAFF
CDR3 DNA: TGTGCCAGCAGGGGGCGGTGGACTGAAGCTTTCTTT
J gene: TRBJ1-1
V gene: TRBV25-1
D gene: -
clone size: -

CDR3 protein: CATSETGEAFF
CDR3 DNA: TGTGCCACCAGCGAGACAGGGGAAGCTTTCTTT
J gene: TRBJ1-1
V gene: TRBV15
D gene: TRBD1
clone size: -

CDR3 protein: CSASTVRYTEAFF
CDR3 DNA: TGCAGTGCTAGTACAGTCCGGTACACTGAAGCTTTCTTT
J gene: TRBJ1-1
V gene: TRBV20-1
D gene: -
clone size: -

CDR3 protein: CASSYDRVAFF
CDR3 DNA: TGTGCCAGCAGTTACGACAGGGTAGCTTTCTTT
J gene: TRBJ1-1
V gene: TRBV6-5
D gene: TRBD1
clone size: few

CDR3 protein: CASSELPGAMNYGYTF
CDR3 DNA: TGTGCCAGCAGTGAACTACCAGGGGCTATGAACTATGGCTACACCTTC
J gene: TRBJ1-2
V gene: TRBV2
D gene: -
clone size: -

CDR3 protein: CASSVTGGYEQYF
CDR3 DNA: TGTGCCAGCAGCGTGACAGGGGGCTACGAGCAGTACTTC
J gene: TRBJ2-7
V gene: TRBV28
D gene: TRBD1
clone size: -

CDR3 protein: CASSSGQGPYEQYF
CDR3 DNA: TGTGCCAGCAGTTCTGGACAGGGCCCCTACGAGCAGTACTTC
J gene: TRBJ2-7
V gene: TRBV28
D gene: TRBD1
clone size: -

CDR3 protein: CATSDRRAYNEQFF
CDR3 DNA: TGTGCCACCAGTGACAGGAGGGCCTACAATGAGCAGTTCTTC
J gene: TRBJ2-1
V gene: TRBV24-1
D gene: -
clone size: -

CDR3 protein: CASSLLGQNTEAFF
CDR3 DNA: TGCGCCAGCAGCTTGCTGGGACAAAACACTGAAGCTTTCTTT
J gene: TRBJ1-1
V gene: TRBV5-1
D gene: -
clone size: -

CDR3 protein: CASSPGLHNNSPLHF
CDR3 DNA: TGTGCCAGCAGCCCGGGACTGCATAATAATTCACCCCTCCACTTT
J gene: TRBJ1-6
V gene: TRBV11-3
D gene: -
clone size: few

CDR3 protein: CASSPGTGGYEQYF
CDR3 DNA: TGCGCCAGCAGCCCCGGGACAGGGGGCTACGAGCAGTACTTC
J gene: TRBJ2-7
V gene: TRBV10-1
D gene: TRBD1
clone size: few

CDR3 protein: CAWGASRNQPQHF
CDR3 DNA: TGTGCCTGGGGGGCATCACGGAATCAGCCCCAGCATTTT
J gene: TRBJ1-5
V gene: TRBV30
D gene: -
clone size: -

CDR3 protein: CASSSMAGGVFYGYTF
CDR3 DNA: TGTGCCAGCAGCTCCATGGCCGGGGGGGTCTTCTATGGCTACACCTTC
J gene: TRBJ1-2
V gene: TRBV5-5
D gene: -
clone size: -

CDR3 protein: CASSPRTGDGSGNTIYF
CDR3 DNA: TGTGCCAGCAGCCCAAGGACAGGGGACGGCTCTGGAAACACCATATATTTT
J gene: TRBJ1-3
V gene: TRBV9
D gene: TRBD1
clone size: -

CDR3 protein: CASRSSAGAFF
CDR3 DNA: TGTGCCAGCAGGAGCAGCGCTGGAGCTTTCTTT
J gene: TRBJ1-1
V gene: TRBV28
D gene: -
clone size: -

CDR3 protein: CASSTTGGFDGYTF
CDR3 DNA: TGTGCCAGTAGTACGACAGGGGGCTTCGATGGCTACACCTTC
J gene: TRBJ1-2
V gene: TRBV19
D gene: TRBD1
clone size: -

CDR3 protein: CATSRDRGYTGELFF
CDR3 DNA: TGTGCCACCAGCAGAGATAGGGGGTACACCGGGGAGCTGTTTTTT
J gene: TRBJ2-2
V gene: TRBV15
D gene: -
clone size: -

CDR3 protein: CASSVDRESYTF
CDR3 DNA: TGTGCCAGCAGCGTAGACCGGGAGAGCTACACCTTC
J gene: TRBJ1-2
V gene: TRBV9
D gene: -
clone size: few

CDR3 protein: CASSPMTGGAENTEAFF
CDR3 DNA: TGCGCCAGCAGCCCGATGACAGGGGGCGCAGAGAACACTGAAGCTTTCTTT
J gene: TRBJ1-1
V gene: TRBV5-1
D gene: TRBD1
clone size: -

CDR3 protein: CASSDLIGQGAGELFF
CDR3 DNA: TGTGCCAGCAGCGATCTTATCGGACAGGGCGCCGGGGAGCTGTTTTTT
J gene: TRBJ2-2
V gene: TRBV7-2
D gene: TRBD1
clone size: -

CDR3 protein: CASRPIDSNYGYTF
CDR3 DNA: TGTGCCAGCAGACCAATCGACAGCAACTATGGCTACACCTTC
J gene: TRBJ1-2
V gene: TRBV2
D gene: -
clone size: -

CDR3 protein: CASSRDRYGNTEAFF
CDR3 DNA: TGTGCCAGTAGTAGAGACAGGTATGGGAACACTGAAGCTTTCTTT
J gene: TRBJ1-1
V gene: TRBV19
D gene: -
clone size: -

CDR3 protein: CASSARTGLGYTF
CDR3 DNA: TGTGCCAGCAGCGCGAGGACAGGGCTGGGCTACACCTTC
J gene: TRBJ1-2
V gene: TRBV7-9
D gene: TRBD1
clone size: -

CDR3 protein: CASTNRGGITEAFF
CDR3 DNA: TGCGCCAGCACAAACCGGGGGGGGATTACTGAAGCTTTCTTT
J gene: TRBJ1-1
V gene: TRBV4-1
D gene: -
clone size: once

CDR3 protein: CASSAPGLDGNEQFF
CDR3 DNA: TGTGCCAGCAGCGCACCGGGATTAGATGGCAATGAGCAGTTCTTC
J gene: TRBJ2-1
V gene: TRBV9
D gene: -
clone size: -

CDR3 protein: CASSGAGGLRNQPQHF
CDR3 DNA: TGTGCCAGTAGTGGGGCAGGGGGCCTTCGCAATCAGCCCCAGCATTTT
J gene: TRBJ1-5
V gene: TRBV19
D gene: TRBD1
clone size: -

CDR3 protein: CASSSRGAVHNSPLHF
CDR3 DNA: TGTGCCAGCAGCTCCCGGGGGGCAGTCCATAATTCACCCCTCCACTTT
J gene: TRBJ1-6
V gene: TRBV7-9
D gene: -
clone size: -

CDR3 protein: CASSVQDGLPGELFF
CDR3 DNA: TGTGCCAGCAGCGTACAGGATGGCCTCCCCGGGGAGCTGTTTTTT
J gene: TRBJ2-2
V gene: TRBV9
D gene: -
clone size: -

CDR3 protein: CASSQTAYNEQFF
CDR3 DNA: TGTGCCAGCAGCCAGACAGCTTACAATGAGCAGTTCTTC
J gene: TRBJ2-1
V gene: TRBV11-3
D gene: -
clone size: -

CDR3 protein: CASSQGVAGYTDTQYF
CDR3 DNA: TGTGCCAGCAGCCAAGGGGTAGCGGGCTACACAGATACGCAGTATTTT
J gene: TRBJ2-3
V gene: TRBV14
D gene: TRBD2
clone size: -

CDR3 protein: CASSPQGARTEAFF
CDR3 DNA: TGTGCCAGCAGCCCCCAGGGGGCGCGGACTGAAGCTTTCTTT
J gene: TRBJ1-1
V gene: TRBV2
D gene: TRBD1
clone size: -

CDR3 protein: CASMRSLVDGTQYF
CDR3 DNA: TGTGCCAGCATGAGGAGTCTAGTAGACGGGACCCAGTACTTC
J gene: TRBJ2-5
V gene: TRBV2
D gene: -
clone size: -